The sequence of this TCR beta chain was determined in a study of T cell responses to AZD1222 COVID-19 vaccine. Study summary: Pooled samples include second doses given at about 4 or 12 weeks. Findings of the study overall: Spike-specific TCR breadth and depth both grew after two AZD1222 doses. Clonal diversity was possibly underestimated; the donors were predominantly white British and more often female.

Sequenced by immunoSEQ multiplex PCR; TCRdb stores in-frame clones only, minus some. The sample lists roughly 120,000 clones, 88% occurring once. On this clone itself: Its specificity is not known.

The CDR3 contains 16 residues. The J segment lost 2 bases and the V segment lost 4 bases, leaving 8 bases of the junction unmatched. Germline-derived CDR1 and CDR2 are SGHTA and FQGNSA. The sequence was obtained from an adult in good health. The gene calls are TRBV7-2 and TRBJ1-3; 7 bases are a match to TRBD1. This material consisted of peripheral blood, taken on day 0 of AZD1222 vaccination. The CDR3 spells CASSWQGQVAGNTIYF. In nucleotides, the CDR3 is TGTGCCAGCAGCTGGCAAGGACAGGTCGCTGGAAACACCATATATTTT.